A selection of T cell receptor beta chains follows, all from one sample in a study of PD-L1 blockade in urothelial cancer. Data came from immunoSEQ multiplex PCR; TCRdb stores just in-frame clones and leaves some out. Of roughly 39,000 clones listed, around nine tenths are singletons. The sample consisted of PBMCs, taken around atezolizumab (anti-PD-L1) treatment. These receptors came from a man aged 55-75 years with urothelial cancer. Each CDR3 is given with its conserved first and last residue. The D gene is left open where the match is weak. Rows give clone size only sometimes, using once, few, many, or a class for an expanded clone.

clone_size j_call v_call d_call cdr3_aa cdr3_nt
- TRBJ1-2 TRBV6-5 - CASSYPQGSYGYTF TGTGCCAGCAGTTACCCCCAGGGTTCCTATGGCTACACCTTC
- TRBJ2-1 TRBV27 TRBD1 CASSPLDRGRRNEQFF TGTGCCAGCAGTCCGCTCGACAGGGGGCGTCGCAATGAGCAGTTCTTC
- TRBJ2-3 TRBV9 TRBD1 CASSVVGQGASDTQYF TGTGCCAGCAGCGTAGTTGGACAGGGGGCCTCAGATACGCAGTATTTT
- TRBJ2-7 TRBV27 TRBD2 CASRDYSYEQYF TGTGCCTCCCGGGACTATTCCTACGAGCAGTACTTC
- TRBJ2-7 TRBV10-3 - CAISEPRLDYEQYF TGTGCCATCAGTGAGCCAAGACTAGACTACGAGCAGTACTTC
- TRBJ2-7 TRBV5-1 TRBD1 CASSSAQGAYEQYF TGCGCCAGCAGCTCAGCGCAGGGGGCCTACGAGCAGTACTTC
- TRBJ1-6 TRBV11-2 - CASSFLATSNSPLHF TGTGCCAGCAGCTTTTTGGCGACAAGCAATTCACCCCTCCACTTT
- TRBJ2-2 TRBV6-6 TRBD1 CASRMTGSNTGELFF TGTGCCAGCAGGATGACAGGGTCGAACACCGGGGAGCTGTTTTTT
- TRBJ2-3 TRBV15 TRBD2 CATSSALGLAGLTQYF TGTGCCACCAGCAGTGCCTTGGGACTAGCGGGCCTTACGCAGTATTTT
- TRBJ2-7 TRBV6-6 TRBD2 CASSPSLKGGPDEQYF TGTGCCAGCAGTCCTTCCTTAAAGGGAGGGCCCGACGAGCAGTACTTC
- TRBJ2-7 TRBV30 - CAWRGAHEQYF TGTGCCTGGAGGGGGGCCCACGAGCAGTACTTC
few TRBJ2-3 TRBV19 TRBD2 CASSIGGREVDTQYF TGTGCCAGTAGTATCGGCGGGAGGGAAGTAGATACGCAGTATTTT
- TRBJ2-3 TRBV28 TRBD1 CASRPPRQGGTDTQYF TGTGCCAGCAGGCCACCTCGACAGGGGGGCACAGATACGCAGTATTTT
- TRBJ1-4 TRBV7-8 - CASSFERRTNEKLFF TGTGCCAGCAGCTTTGAGCGTCGCACTAATGAAAAACTGTTTTTT
- TRBJ2-3 TRBV6-5 TRBD1 CASSPSGGSTDTQYF TGTGCCAGCAGTCCCTCAGGGGGAAGCACAGATACGCAGTATTTT
- TRBJ1-1 TRBV19 - CASSLGGSRTEAFF TGTGCCAGTAGCCTTGGGGGGAGTCGGACTGAAGCTTTCTTT
- TRBJ2-7 TRBV5-6 - CASSLELRGFYEQYF TGTGCCAGCAGCTTGGAGCTCAGGGGATTCTACGAGCAGTACTTC
- TRBJ1-1 TRBV4-2 - CASSLRQAENTEAFF TGTGCCAGCAGCCTCCGACAGGCTGAGAACACTGAAGCTTTCTTT
- TRBJ1-2 TRBV5-6 - CASSLVARPYGYTF TGTGCCAGCAGCTTGGTCGCTAGACCCTATGGCTACACCTTC
once TRBJ1-4 TRBV19 TRBD1 CASSRQGATNEKLFF TGTGCCAGTAGTCGCCAGGGGGCTACTAATGAAAAACTGTTTTTT
- TRBJ1-3 TRBV11-2 - CASSLMSYSGNTIYF TGTGCCAGCAGCTTAATGAGCTACTCTGGAAACACCATATATTTT
- TRBJ1-4 TRBV7-9 TRBD1 CASSLGTGAYATNEKLFF TGTGCCAGCAGCTTAGGGACAGGAGCTTATGCAACTAATGAAAAACTGTTTTTT
- TRBJ2-7 TRBV14 - CASSQEAFGRISYEQYF TGTGCCAGCAGCCAGGAGGCTTTTGGACGAATCTCCTACGAGCAGTACTTC
- TRBJ1-1 TRBV9 - CASSVAAGGEAFF TGTGCCAGCAGCGTAGCGGCGGGCGGTGAAGCTTTCTTT
once TRBJ2-3 TRBV9 TRBD2 CASSFRVAGGGDTQYF TGTGCCAGCAGCTTCCGGGTAGCGGGAGGAGGGGATACGCAGTATTTT
- TRBJ2-5 TRBV5-8 - CASERDTQETQYF TGTGCCAGCGAAAGGGACACCCAAGAGACCCAGTACTTC
- TRBJ2-6 TRBV29-1 - CSVLVSSIQSRANVLTF TGCAGCGTTTTGGTAAGTAGCATACAAAGTCGGGCCAACGTCCTGACTTTC
- TRBJ1-4 TRBV19 TRBD1 CASSIGQDYNEKLFF TGTGCCAGTAGTATCGGACAGGATTATAATGAAAAACTGTTTTTT
- TRBJ2-2 TRBV28 - CASSLPAGELFF TGTGCCAGCAGTTTACCAGCCGGGGAGCTGTTTTTT
once TRBJ2-1 TRBV5-1 - CASDTGGAYNEQFF TGCGCCAGCGATACAGGGGGGGCCTACAATGAGCAGTTCTTC
- TRBJ1-4 TRBV6-5 TRBD1 CASSYGQGEKLFF TGTGCCAGCAGTTACGGACAGGGGGAAAAACTGTTTTTT
- TRBJ2-7 TRBV7-9 - CAIDPREVGEQYF TGTGCCATCGACCCCCGAGAGGTAGGCGAGCAGTACTTC
- TRBJ2-4 TRBV7-9 - CASSSEPSRDIQYF TGTGCCAGCAGCTCTGAACCGTCGAGAGACATTCAGTACTTC
once TRBJ1-5 TRBV6-1 - CASSEILIRQAGDQPQHF TGTGCCAGCAGTGAAATTCTGATTAGACAGGCCGGGGATCAGCCCCAGCATTTT
- TRBJ1-5 TRBV7-2 TRBD1 CASSTPTGNGNQPQHF TGTGCCAGCAGCACCCCGACAGGGAATGGCAATCAGCCCCAGCATTTT
- TRBJ1-5 TRBV7-9 - CASSLLRGSNQPQHF TGTGCCAGCAGCTTATTACGGGGGAGCAATCAGCCCCAGCATTTT
- TRBJ2-1 TRBV2 TRBD2 CASSERRGGLGEQFF TGTGCCAGCAGTGAAAGGCGGGGGGGCCTCGGTGAGCAGTTCTTC
- TRBJ2-5 TRBV5-1 TRBD1 CASSSRTGRETQYF TGCGCCAGCAGCTCCAGGACAGGGCGAGAGACCCAGTACTTC
- TRBJ2-3 TRBV27 TRBD2 CASTSPRGGGVSSTDTQYF TGTGCCAGCACCAGCCCTCGGGGCGGGGGGGTATCTAGCACAGATACGCAGTATTTT
once TRBJ2-5 TRBV4-1 TRBD2 CASSQGRTSGGLQETQYF TGCGCCAGCAGCCAAGGCCGAACTAGCGGGGGGCTCCAAGAGACCCAGTACTTC
- TRBJ2-5 TRBV11-3 TRBD2 CASSPGTSRETQYF TGTGCCAGCAGCCCCGGGACTAGCAGGGAGACCCAGTACTTC
once TRBJ1-2 TRBV9 TRBD1 CASSVSGQDYGYTF TGTGCCAGCAGCGTCTCCGGACAGGACTATGGCTACACCTTC
- TRBJ2-5 TRBV2 TRBD2 CASRAGTRERARETQYF TGTGCCAGCAGGGCCGGGACTAGAGAACGAGCCCGGGAGACCCAGTACTTC
- TRBJ2-1 TRBV27 TRBD2 CASSIRLAGGHFEQFF TGTGCCAGCAGCATAAGACTAGCGGGGGGGCATTTTGAGCAGTTCTTC
- TRBJ2-1 TRBV4-1 - CASSHIRGDSERIDGEQFF TGCGCCAGCAGCCACATCAGGGGGGACAGCGAACGGATTGATGGTGAGCAGTTCTTC
- TRBJ1-2 TRBV23-1 TRBD1 CASKGDRGRCGYTF TGCGCCAGCAAAGGGGACAGGGGGCGTTGTGGCTACACCTTC
- TRBJ1-5 TRBV28 - CASSLGQGYQPQHF TGTGCCAGCAGTTTGGGGCAGGGATATCAGCCCCAGCATTTT
few TRBJ1-1 TRBV13 - CASSPTRNTEAFF TGTGCCAGCAGCCCAACACGGAACACTGAAGCTTTCTTT
few TRBJ2-2 TRBV4-2 TRBD1 CASSHPTGMDTGELFF TGTGCCAGCAGCCACCCGACAGGGATGGACACCGGGGAGCTGTTTTTT
- TRBJ1-1 TRBV14 - CASSQGLDTEAFF TGTGCCAGCAGCCAAGGTTTAGACACTGAAGCTTTCTTT
- TRBJ1-4 TRBV9 TRBD1 CASSVEPGGEEKLFF TGTGCCAGCAGCGTAGAGCCAGGGGGCGAAGAAAAACTGTTTTTT